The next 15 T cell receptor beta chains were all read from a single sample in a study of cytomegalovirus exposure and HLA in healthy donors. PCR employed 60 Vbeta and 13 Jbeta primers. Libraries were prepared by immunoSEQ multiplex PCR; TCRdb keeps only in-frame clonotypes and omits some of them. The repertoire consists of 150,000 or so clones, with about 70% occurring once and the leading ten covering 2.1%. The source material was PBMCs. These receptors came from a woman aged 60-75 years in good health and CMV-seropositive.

The CDR3 nucleotides read TGTGCCAGCAGCTTTGGGGACAGACCCTACGAGCAGTACTTC. Translated: CASSFGDRPYEQYF. The chain combines TRBV7-2 with TRBJ2-7, with TRBD1 identical over 7 bases. The CDR3 has 14 amino acids. The germline V gene encodes CDR1 SGHTA and CDR2 FQGNSA. Germline trimming cut 3 bases from V and 2 bases from J; bases unmatched to any gene: 4.

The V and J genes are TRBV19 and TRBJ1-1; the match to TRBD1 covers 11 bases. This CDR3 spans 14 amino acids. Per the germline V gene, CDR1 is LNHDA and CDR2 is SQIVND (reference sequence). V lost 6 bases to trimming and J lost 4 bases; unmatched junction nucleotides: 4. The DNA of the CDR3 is TGTGCCAGTAGGGGGACAGGGGGGGGCACTGAAGCTTTCTTT. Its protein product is CASRGTGGGTEAFF.

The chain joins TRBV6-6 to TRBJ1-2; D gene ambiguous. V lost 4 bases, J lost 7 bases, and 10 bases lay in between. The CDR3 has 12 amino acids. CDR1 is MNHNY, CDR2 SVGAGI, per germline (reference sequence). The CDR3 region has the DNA TGTGCCAGCAGTTCCCTCGGAGGTGGCTACACCTTC. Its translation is CASSSLGGGYTF.

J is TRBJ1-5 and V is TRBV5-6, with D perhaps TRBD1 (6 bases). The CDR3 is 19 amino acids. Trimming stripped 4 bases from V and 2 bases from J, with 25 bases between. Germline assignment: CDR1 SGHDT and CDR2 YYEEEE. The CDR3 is CASSARVDRLKTGNQPQHF. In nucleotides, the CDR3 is TGTGCCAGCAGCGCAAGGGTCGACAGGCTCAAAACGGGCAATCAGCCCCAGCATTTT.

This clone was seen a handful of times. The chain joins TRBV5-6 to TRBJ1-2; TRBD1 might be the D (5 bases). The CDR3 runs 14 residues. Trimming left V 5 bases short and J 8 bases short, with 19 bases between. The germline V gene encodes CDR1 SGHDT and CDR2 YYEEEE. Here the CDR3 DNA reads TGTGCCAGCAGTTTTACAGGAGACCTAGGGGGCTACACCTTC. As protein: CASSFTGDLGGYTF.

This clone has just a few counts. In nucleotides, the CDR3 is TGTGCCAGCACCGCCGGGACAGGAGTCTACGAGCAGTACTTC. Its translation is CASTAGTGVYEQYF. This sequence joins TRBV28 and TRBJ2-7; 8 bases fit TRBD1. CDR3 length: 14 amino acids. V was clipped by 7 bases and J by 3 bases; unmatched bases: 8. Germline V gene lookup returns CDR1 MDHEN and CDR2 SYDVKM.

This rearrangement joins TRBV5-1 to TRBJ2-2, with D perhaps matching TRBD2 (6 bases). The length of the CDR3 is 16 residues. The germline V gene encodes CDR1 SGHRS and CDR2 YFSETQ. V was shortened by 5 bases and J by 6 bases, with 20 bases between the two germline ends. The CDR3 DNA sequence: TGCGCCAGCAGTAATATGCGGGACCCCTTGTCCGGGGAGCTGTTTTTT. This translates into CASSNMRDPLSGELFF.

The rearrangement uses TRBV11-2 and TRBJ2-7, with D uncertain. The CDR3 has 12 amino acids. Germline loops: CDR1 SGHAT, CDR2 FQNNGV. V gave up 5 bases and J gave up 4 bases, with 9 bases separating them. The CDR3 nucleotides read TGTGCCAGCAGCAGAACAGATTACGAGCAGTACTTC. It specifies CASSRTDYEQYF.

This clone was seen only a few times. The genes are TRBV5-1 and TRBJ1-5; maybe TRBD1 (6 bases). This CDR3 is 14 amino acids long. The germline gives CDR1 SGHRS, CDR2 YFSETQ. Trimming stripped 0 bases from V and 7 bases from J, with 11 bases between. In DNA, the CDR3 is TGCGCCAGCAGCTTGGAGGGGGGGTTGCAGCCCCAGCATTTT. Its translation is CASSLEGGLQPQHF. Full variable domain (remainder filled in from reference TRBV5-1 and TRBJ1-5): KAGVTQTPRYLIKTRGQQVTLSCSPISGHRSVSWYQQTPGQGLQFLFEYFSETQRNKGNFPGRFSGRQFSNSRSEMNVSTLELGDSALYLCASSLEGGLQPQHFGDGTRLSIL.

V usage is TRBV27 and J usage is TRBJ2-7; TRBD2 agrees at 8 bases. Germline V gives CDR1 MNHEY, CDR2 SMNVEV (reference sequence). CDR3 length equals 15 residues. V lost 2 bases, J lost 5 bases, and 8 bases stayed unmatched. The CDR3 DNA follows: TGTGCCAGCAGTTTAATCCGGGAGGGCGGGGACGAGCAGTACTTC. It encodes CASSLIREGGDEQYF.

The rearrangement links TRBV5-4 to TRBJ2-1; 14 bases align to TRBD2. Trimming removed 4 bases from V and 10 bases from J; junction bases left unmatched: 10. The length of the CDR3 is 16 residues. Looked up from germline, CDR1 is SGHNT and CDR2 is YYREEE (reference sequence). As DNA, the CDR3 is TGTGCCAGCAGCGCCGGGACTAGCGGGAGTCGTAGCGAGCAGTTCTTC. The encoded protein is CASSAGTSGSRSEQFF. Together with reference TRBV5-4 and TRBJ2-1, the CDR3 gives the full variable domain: ETGVTQSPTHLIKTRGQQVTLRCSSQSGHNTVSWYQQALGQGPQFIFQYYREEENGRGNFPPRFSGLQFPNYSSELNVNALELDDSALYLCASSAGTSGSRSEQFFGPGTRLTVL.

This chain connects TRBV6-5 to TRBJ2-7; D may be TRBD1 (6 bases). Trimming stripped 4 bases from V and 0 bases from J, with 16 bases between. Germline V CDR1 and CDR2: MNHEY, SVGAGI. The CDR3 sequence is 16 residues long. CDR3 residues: CASSSPGTPSSYEQYF. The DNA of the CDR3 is TGTGCCAGCAGTTCCCCCGGGACACCCAGCTCCTACGAGCAGTACTTC.

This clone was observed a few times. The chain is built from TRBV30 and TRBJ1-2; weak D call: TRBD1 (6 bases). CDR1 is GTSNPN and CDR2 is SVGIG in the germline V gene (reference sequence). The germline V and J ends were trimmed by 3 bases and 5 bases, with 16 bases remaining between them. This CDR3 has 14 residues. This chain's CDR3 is CAWSLDRTGYGYTF. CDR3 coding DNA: TGTGCCTGGAGCCTTGACAGGACGGGGTATGGCTACACCTTC.

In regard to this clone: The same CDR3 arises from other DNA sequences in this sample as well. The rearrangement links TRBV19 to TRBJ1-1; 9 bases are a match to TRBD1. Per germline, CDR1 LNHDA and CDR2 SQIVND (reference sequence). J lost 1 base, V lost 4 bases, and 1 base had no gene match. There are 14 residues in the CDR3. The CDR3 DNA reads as TGTGCCAGTAGTAGACAGGGGGGGAACACTGAAGCTTTCTTT. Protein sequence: CASSRQGGNTEAFF.

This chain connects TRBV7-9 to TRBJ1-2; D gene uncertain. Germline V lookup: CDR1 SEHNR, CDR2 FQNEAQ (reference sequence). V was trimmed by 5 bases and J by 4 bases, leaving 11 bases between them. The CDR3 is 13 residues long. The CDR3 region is CASSPRETYGYTF. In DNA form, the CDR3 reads TGTGCCAGCAGCCCTAGGGAGACCTATGGCTACACCTTC.